The next 6 T cell receptor beta chains were all read from a single sample in a study of human T cells and chemical hapten exposure. TCRdb passed the RACE reads through MiXCR, listing each CDR3 protein once. This table has under 65,000 distinct CDR3 sequences, 9.3% appearing once. Stated time point: patch test 1, 2 weeks after DPC sensitization. Described treatment: therapeutic diphenylcyclopropenone sensitization with weekly scalp DPC. The sequences come from whole blood, collected in connection with sensitization to the hapten diphenylcyclopropenone (DPC). The receptors derive from a woman aged 45-65 years with alopecia areata. Some clones in this sample may be carry-over from other donors' samples.

This clonotype has ten or more counts. The chain couples TRBV7-6 to TRBJ2-3, with 8 bases aligning to TRBD2. Per germline, CDR1 SGHVS and CDR2 FNYEAQ. Unmatched junction bases numbered 20, after V lost 5 bases and J lost 10 bases. The CDR3 is made up of 17 amino acids. Written as DNA, the CDR3 is TGTGCCAGCAGCCGCCCCTTTTTCGGCGGGAGGTTCGAGTCGCAGTATTTT. As protein: CASSRPFFGGRFESQYF.

This clonotype was observed at least ten times. The V call is TRBV20-1, the J call TRBJ2-3; D may be TRBD1 (6 bases). The CDR3 is 15 amino acids. V was trimmed by 1 base and J by 3 bases, leaving 14 bases between them. Looked up from germline, CDR1 is DFQATT and CDR2 is SNEGSKA (reference sequence). The CDR3 sequence: CSARGAGAGTDTQYF. Here the CDR3 DNA reads TGCAGTGCTAGAGGAGCAGGGGCTGGGACAGATACGCAGTATTTT.

CDR3 amino acids: CASSLAPGAGYNEQFF. CDR3 DNA sequence: TGTGCCAGCAGCTTAGCCCCAGGGGCGGGCTACAATGAGCAGTTCTTC. This chain links TRBV7-7 with TRBJ2-1, with TRBD1 as a possible D gene (6 bases). The V end lost 0 bases, the J end lost 3 bases, and 12 bases lay between the germline ends. The CDR3 is made up of 16 amino acids. Germline loops: CDR1 SSHAT, CDR2 FNYEAQ (reference sequence).

This clonotype has ten or more counts. The chain combines TRBV28 with TRBJ2-3; a possible D gene is TRBD1 (6 bases). This CDR3 spans 12 amino acids. Germline CDR1 is MDHEN and CDR2 is SYDVKM. V dropped 8 bases and J dropped 3 bases, with 9 bases sitting between them. The DNA of the CDR3 is TGTGCCAGCGGCCAGGGGACAGATACGCAGTATTTT. Encoded protein: CASGQGTDTQYF.

This clonotype has ten or more counts. The genes are TRBV28 and TRBJ2-7; 9 positions agree with TRBD2. CDR3 size: 16 residues. The ends lost 2 bases at V and 2 bases at J; junction bases unmatched: 7. CDR1 and CDR2 from the germline V gene are MDHEN and SYDVKM. DNA for the CDR3: TGTGCCAGCAGTTTAGATCCCGCTAGCGGGACCTACGAGCAGTACTTC. Its translation: CASSLDPASGTYEQYF. Variable domain in full (rest from reference TRBV28 and TRBJ2-7): DVKVTQSSRYLVKRTGEKVFLECVQDMDHENMFWYRQDPGLGLRLIYFSYDVKMKEKGDIPEGYSVSREKKERFSLILESASTNQTSMYLCASSLDPASGTYEQYFGPGTRLTVT.

This clonotype has just a few counts. The chain has TRBV5-4 and TRBJ2-7; 10 bases match TRBD2. CDR1 and CDR2 (germline): SGHNT, YYREEE (reference sequence). The length of the CDR3 is 14 residues. J was trimmed by 4 bases and V by 3 bases; bases with no gene match: 4. The CDR3 region is CASSSGLAVYEQYF. Here the CDR3 DNA reads TGTGCCAGCAGCTCAGGACTAGCGGTATACGAGCAGTACTTC. Full variable domain (rest looked up from reference TRBV5-4 and TRBJ2-7): ETGVTQSPTHLIKTRGQQVTLRCSSQSGHNTVSWYQQALGQGPQFIFQYYREEENGRGNFPPRFSGLQFPNYSSELNVNALELDDSALYLCASSSGLAVYEQYFGPGTRLTVT.